A single sample gave rise to the 30 T cell receptor beta chains below, sequenced in a study of shared clonotypes between healthy human individuals. Sequenced by immunoSEQ multiplex PCR; TCRdb stores in-frame clones only, minus some. The repertoire holds over a million clones, with approximately 78% as singletons. Material for sequencing was memory CD4+ T cells from PBMCs. Subset denoted: CD45RA-negative fraction. These TCRs come from a man between 18 and 35 years old in good health. Some clones in this sample may be carry-over from other donors' samples.

This clone was seen more than once but under ten times. This sequence joins TRBV11-3 and TRBJ2-3, with a weak D call TRBD2 (6 bases). Germline CDR1 and CDR2: SGHNT and YENEEA. V lost 1 base and J lost 5, with 22 bases in between. CDR3 size: 18 residues. CDR3 sequence (DNA): TGTGCCAGCAGCTTAGGTTCGATTTTTGGGACTGGTGGAGATACGCAGTATTTT. The encoded protein is CASSLGSIFGTGGDTQYF.

The chain has TRBV6-6 and TRBJ1-5; D remains unclear. Looked up from germline, CDR1 is MNHNY and CDR2 is SVGAGI (reference sequence). V was clipped by 8 bases and J by 5 bases, with 13 bases between them. The CDR3 sequence is 13 residues long. This CDR3 is CASETASYQPQHF. The CDR3 region has the DNA TGTGCCAGCGAGACTGCTTCCTATCAGCCCCAGCATTTT.

V and J are TRBV5-1 and TRBJ2-2, with 8 bases fitting TRBD1. V gave up 1 base and J gave up 5 bases; unmatched junction bases: 10. The CDR3 consists of 17 residues. Germline V gene lookup returns CDR1 SGHRS and CDR2 YFSETQ. The CDR3: CASSLQGAGSGTGELFF. The CDR3 DNA is TGCGCCAGCAGCTTGCAGGGGGCCGGCTCAGGGACCGGGGAGCTGTTTTTT.

This rearrangement joins TRBV11-2 to TRBJ2-7, with 8 bases aligning to TRBD1. V was clipped by 6 bases and J by 3 bases; unmatched bases: 10. Germline V gene sequence: CDR1 SGHAT, CDR2 FQNNGV. CDR3 length: 15 amino acids. The CDR3 DNA sequence: TGTGCCAGCAGACCCTCCGGACAGGGCATCTACGAGCAGTACTTC. Translation: CASRPSGQGIYEQYF.

V usage is TRBV30 and J usage is TRBJ2-7; 7 bases map to TRBD2. This CDR3 region has 17 residues. With 0 bases clipped from V and 1 base from J, the junction kept 12 bases outside the gene matches. CDR1 and CDR2 (germline): GTSNPN, SVGIG (reference sequence). The CDR3 coding sequence is TGTGCCTGGAGTGTCGAACGGTCCGCGGGAGTATCCTACGAGCAGTACTTC. It is translated as CAWSVERSAGVSYEQYF. Full variable domain (missing parts from reference TRBV30 and TRBJ2-7): SQTIHQWPATLVQPVGSPLSLECTVEGTSNPNLYWYRQAAGRGLQLLFYSVGIGQISSEVPQNLSASRPQDRQFILSSKKLLLSDSGFYLCAWSVERSAGVSYEQYFGPGTRLTVT.

This clone was detected only once. CDR3 coding DNA: TGCGCCAGCAGCCCCGGGACAAACACCGGGGAGCTGTTTTTT. Its protein product is CASSPGTNTGELFF. The chain carries TRBV5-1 and TRBJ2-2; tentatively, D is TRBD1 (6 bases). The CDR3 loop spans 14 amino acids. Germline-derived CDR1 and CDR2 are SGHRS and YFSETQ. The ends were cut back, 4 bases at V and 2 bases at J, with 9 bases in the middle.

The rearrangement links TRBV28 to TRBJ1-4; D unresolved. The CDR3 contains 16 residues. Germline CDR1 is MDHEN and CDR2 is SYDVKM. The V end was cut by 10 bases, the J end by 8 bases, with 26 bases between. The CDR3 DNA reads TGTGCCACGCAAGGACTCTACTCCATCCTTCGGGAAAAACTGTTTTTT. Its translation: CATQGLYSILREKLFF.

This rearrangement joins TRBV5-1 to TRBJ2-7; D might be TRBD1 or TRBD2, each matching 6 bases. V lost 4 bases to trimming and J lost 4 bases, with 21 bases between them. The CDR3 runs to 16 residues. Germline V CDR1 and CDR2: SGHRS, YFSETQ. The CDR3 region is CASSPLRGGGFYEQYF. The CDR3 bases are TGCGCCAGCAGCCCCCTTCGAGGGGGAGGATTTTACGAGCAGTACTTC.

J is TRBJ2-2 and V is TRBV4-2; 7 nucleotides align to TRBD1. This CDR3 comprises 18 residues. Germline V gene lookup returns CDR1 LGHNA and CDR2 YNFKEQ. J lost 4 bases, V lost 0 bases, and 11 bases had no gene match. CDR3 sequence reads: CASSQEVGQKASTGELFF. The DNA of the CDR3 is TGTGCCAGCAGCCAAGAAGTGGGACAGAAAGCTTCCACCGGGGAGCTGTTTTTT.

CDR3 sequence (DNA): TGTGCCAGCAAGGTCGGCGGGATCACCGAGCAGTACTTC. Residues: CASKVGGITEQYF. This sequence joins TRBV2 and TRBJ2-7; tentative D call: TRBD2 (6 bases). V lost 7 bases and J 6 bases, leaving 16 bases between the germline ends. Per germline, CDR1 SNHLY and CDR2 FYNNEI. CDR3 length equals 13 residues.

The CDR3 region has the DNA TGTGCCAGCAGTTTATCACGGTCCTACGAGCAGTACTTC. Translated: CASSLSRSYEQYF. The chain uses TRBV27 and TRBJ2-7; no firm D call. Per the germline V gene, CDR1 is MNHEY and CDR2 is SMNVEV (reference sequence). The CDR3 totals 13 residues. The V and J ends lost 0 bases and 1 base respectively, with 4 bases between them.

The chain couples TRBV2 to TRBJ1-1; TRBD1 matches at 7 bases. There are 15 residues in the CDR3. J lost 4 bases, V lost 10 bases, and 15 bases had no gene match. CDR1 is SNHLY and CDR2 is FYNNEI in the germline V gene. CDR3 amino acids: CATSRGSYGVTEAFF. DNA for the CDR3: TGTGCCACCAGCAGGGGGTCTTATGGGGTCACTGAAGCTTTCTTT. The entire variable domain, with the rest obtained from reference TRBV2 and TRBJ1-1, is as follows: EPEVTQTPSHQVTQMGQEVILRCVPISNHLYFYWYRQILGQKVEFLVSFYNNEISEKSEIFDDQFSVERPDGSNFTLKIRSTKLEDSAMYFCATSRGSYGVTEAFFGQGTRLTVV.

J is TRBJ2-3 and V is TRBV5-1; D assignment may be TRBD1 or TRBD2 (5 bases each). Germline CDR1 is SGHRS and CDR2 is YFSETQ. Deletions cut 4 bases from V and 1 base from J, with 10 bases between. The CDR3 consists of 14 residues. CDR3 sequence (DNA): TGCGCCAGCAGCCGGGACGCGGGCACAGATACGCAGTATTTT. It encodes CASSRDAGTDTQYF.

This clone appeared once. The DNA for the CDR3 is TGTGCCAGCAGGCTAGCGGGAGCGGGCACAGATACGCAGTATTTT. This codes for CASRLAGAGTDTQYF. The V gene is TRBV27, the J gene TRBJ2-3; 10 bases line up with TRBD2. Germline lookup yields CDR1 MNHEY and CDR2 SMNVEV (reference sequence). V gave up 6 bases and J gave up 1 base; unmatched junction bases: 4. The CDR3 sequence is 15 residues long.

The chain recombines TRBV27 with TRBJ2-7; 7 nucleotides line up with TRBD1. CDR3 length: 14 amino acids. Germline V gives CDR1 MNHEY, CDR2 SMNVEV (reference sequence). With 2 bases clipped from V and 6 bases from J, the junction kept 7 bases outside the gene matches. The CDR3 region is CASSLDTGAFEQYF. DNA of the CDR3: TGTGCCAGCAGTTTAGACACAGGGGCTTTCGAGCAGTACTTC.

This clone has only one observation. V and J are TRBV7-9 and TRBJ2-3, with 12 bases identical to TRBD2. Germline CDR1 reads SEHNR; CDR2 reads FQNEAQ (reference sequence). The CDR3 consists of 18 residues. Unmatched junction bases numbered 8, after V lost 0 bases and J lost 4 bases. This CDR3 is CASSLAPTSGSFPDTQYF. CDR3 nucleotide sequence: TGTGCCAGCAGCTTAGCGCCGACTAGCGGGAGTTTCCCAGATACGCAGTATTTT.

A note on this clone: The sample holds other DNA sequences that translate to the same CDR3. The chain employs TRBV5-1 and TRBJ2-5; D ambiguous. Trimming took off 1 base at V and 4 bases at J, with 5 bases between the two ends. The length of the CDR3 is 12 residues. The V gene's germline CDR1 is SGHRS and CDR2 YFSETQ. CDR3 nucleotides: TGCGCCAGCAGCTTGTGGGGAGAGACCCAGTACTTC. Protein sequence: CASSLWGETQYF.

V gene TRBV7-8 combines with J gene TRBJ1-5; maybe TRBD1 (5 bases). The CDR3 is 14 amino acids. Between the trimmed V and J ends, which lost 8 bases and 2 bases, there was a span of 13 bases. Germline V gene data show CDR1 as SGHVS and CDR2 as FQNEAQ. The CDR3 is CASGLGGGNQPQHF. The DNA for the CDR3 is TGTGCCAGCGGTCTCGGAGGGGGCAATCAGCCCCAGCATTTT.

This clone occurred once. The rearrangement uses TRBV5-4 and TRBJ2-6; 8 bases are shared with TRBD2. V was pared by 4 bases and J by 0 bases, with 6 bases of the junction left unmatched. CDR1 is SGHNT and CDR2 is YYREEE in the germline V gene (reference sequence). The CDR3 runs 17 residues. In DNA, the CDR3 is TGTGCCAGCAGCCCAACGGGGGGGGCCTCTGGGGCCAACGTCCTGACTTTC. Protein sequence: CASSPTGGASGANVLTF.

V is TRBV7-2 and J is TRBJ2-5, with TRBD2 identical over 7 bases. Germline CDR1 SGHTA, CDR2 FQGNSA. The ends lost 0 bases at V and 4 bases at J; junction bases unmatched: 5. The CDR3 is 15 amino acids. Written as DNA, the CDR3 is TGTGCCAGCAGCTTAGCGCGGAGCGGGACAGAGACCCAGTACTTC. Protein product: CASSLARSGTETQYF.

The chain links TRBV5-1 to TRBJ1-5; 7 bases line up with TRBD1. CDR1 SGHRS and CDR2 YFSETQ come from the germline V gene. This CDR3 is built from 14 residues. V lost 3 bases to trimming and J lost 4 bases; unmatched junction nucleotides: 4. The CDR3 loop is CASSYGQANQPQHF. The CDR3 region has the DNA TGCGCCAGCAGCTATGGACAGGCGAATCAGCCCCAGCATTTT. Looking up the rest from reference TRBV5-1 and TRBJ1-5 gives the full variable domain: KAGVTQTPRYLIKTRGQQVTLSCSPISGHRSVSWYQQTPGQGLQFLFEYFSETQRNKGNFPGRFSGRQFSNSRSEMNVSTLELGDSALYLCASSYGQANQPQHFGDGTRLSIL.

This chain joins TRBV19 and TRBJ2-1; maybe TRBD1 (5 bases). Between the trimmed V and J ends, which lost 0 bases and 1 base, there was a span of 13 bases. CDR1 LNHDA and CDR2 SQIVND come from the germline V gene (reference sequence). The length of the CDR3 is 17 residues. CDR3 region: CASSIDSGRVSYNEQFF. The CDR3 DNA reads as TGTGCCAGTAGTATAGATTCAGGCAGGGTATCCTACAATGAGCAGTTCTTC. The entire variable domain, with the rest obtained from reference TRBV19 and TRBJ2-1, is as follows: DGGITQSPKYLFRKEGQNVTLSCEQNLNHDAMYWYRQDPGQGLRLIYYSQIVNDFQKGDIAEGYSVSREKKESFPLTVTSAQKNPTAFYLCASSIDSGRVSYNEQFFGPGTRLTVL.

The V call is TRBV28, the J call TRBJ1-5; no definite D call. The CDR3 is 12 amino acids. Germline V gene sequence: CDR1 MDHEN, CDR2 SYDVKM. Trimming took 6 bases from V and 13 from J, leaving 16 bases between them. In DNA, the CDR3 is TGTGCCAGCAGCCTCTCCGGCCCGAGACAGCATTTT. Protein: CASSLSGPRQHF.

In DNA form, the CDR3 reads TGTGCCAGCAGCTTGGTTGCTAGCGGTGGGAATGAGCAGTTCTTC. It specifies CASSLVASGGNEQFF. The rearrangement joins TRBV5-5 to TRBJ2-1; TRBD2 aligns across 7 bases. The CDR3 contains 15 residues. J lost 7 bases, V lost 0 bases, and 7 bases had no gene match. From germline, CDR1 is SGHKS and CDR2 YYEKEE (reference sequence).

The chain couples TRBV5-4 to TRBJ2-5; the D call may be TRBD1 or TRBD2 (5 bases each). The length of the CDR3 is 16 residues. Looked up from germline, CDR1 is SGHNT and CDR2 is YYREEE (reference sequence). Deletions cut 4 bases from V and 3 bases from J, with 19 bases between. The chain's CDR3 is CASSLRGRRTKETQYF. In nucleotides, the CDR3 is TGTGCCAGCAGCCTGAGGGGACGCCGCACTAAAGAGACCCAGTACTTC.

The chain is built from TRBV4-1 and TRBJ2-3; weak D call: TRBD2 (6 bases). There are 14 residues in the CDR3. V lost 5 bases to trimming and J lost 2 bases, with 11 bases between them. Looked up from germline, CDR1 is MGHRA and CDR2 is YSYEKL. CDR3 bases: TGCGCCAGCAGCGGGGAGGCAGTCACAGATACGCAGTATTTT. It yields the protein CASSGEAVTDTQYF.

V usage is TRBV28 and J usage is TRBJ2-7, with 11 positions matching TRBD2. CDR1 is MDHEN, CDR2 SYDVKM, per germline. The CDR3 sequence is 15 residues long. V dropped 4 bases and J dropped 6; count of bases not matched to a gene: 8. This CDR3 is CASSSLAGGPPEQYF. CDR3 DNA: TGTGCCAGCAGTTCCTTAGCGGGAGGGCCCCCCGAGCAGTACTTC.

The chain is built from TRBV7-2 and TRBJ2-7; 7 bases map to TRBD2. Germline V gene data show CDR1 as SGHTA and CDR2 as FQGNSA. There are 15 residues in the CDR3. Losses at the gene ends were 0 bases for V and 4 bases for J; bases not matched to a gene: 6. CDR3 loop: CASSLAARERYEQYF. In DNA, the CDR3 is TGTGCCAGCAGCTTAGCTGCGCGGGAGAGATACGAGCAGTACTTC.

For this clone: The sample holds other DNA sequences that translate to the same CDR3. CDR3 protein: CASSLSTLTEAFF. DNA for the CDR3: TGTGCCAGCAGTTTATCAACGCTCACTGAAGCTTTCTTT. This chain connects TRBV28 to TRBJ1-1; no firm D call. The germline V gene has CDR1 MDHEN and CDR2 SYDVKM. There are 13 residues in the CDR3. With 1 base removed from V and 4 bases from J, the gap between germline ends came to 7 bases. Drawing the rest from reference TRBV28 and TRBJ1-1, the complete variable domain is DVKVTQSSRYLVKRTGEKVFLECVQDMDHENMFWYRQDPGLGLRLIYFSYDVKMKEKGDIPEGYSVSREKKERFSLILESASTNQTSMYLCASSLSTLTEAFFGQGTRLTVV.

V and J are TRBV4-1 and TRBJ2-4, with TRBD2 matching over 10 bases. This CDR3 contains 14 residues. CDR1 is MGHRA and CDR2 is YSYEKL in the germline V gene. Trimming at V came to 7 bases and at J to 6 bases, leaving 6 bases not matched to a gene. The CDR3 is CASTLGLATNIQYF. The CDR3 DNA reads as TGCGCCAGCACCTTGGGACTAGCGACAAACATTCAGTACTTC.